This entry features one T cell receptor (beta chain) sequence. Its cognate antigen is unknown. The source of the sample is a study of T cell repertoires in cytomegalovirus infection. Overall study: Both recently identified HLA-C-restricted and well-studied HLA-B-restricted CMV epitopes were used in the study.

Germline V gene lookup returns CDR1 MGHDK and CDR2 SYGVNS. The ends lost 3 bases at V and 5 bases at J; junction bases unmatched: 7. This CDR3 is 16 amino acids long. General study results and limits: The ex vivo response was dominated by HLA-C-restricted CMV-specific TCR beta clonotypes.

TCRdb re-called the reads through MiXCR, storing one row per CDR3 protein. The sample yields hundreds of thousands of distinct CDR3 sequences, 30% to 40% seen once. The TCR was taken from a human donor in good health (CMV status not recorded). Some clones in this sample may be carry-over from other donors' samples. The material sequenced was cultured CD8+ T cells from PBMCs, taken from culture after CMV antigen stimulation. This chain connects TRBV25-1 to TRBJ2-1; TRBD2 matches 10 bases. The CDR3 bases are TGTGCCAGCAGTGACGAGCGGGGGGGCCGTCACAATGAGCAGTTCTTC. Its protein is CASSDERGGRHNEQFF.